This T cell receptor beta chain was profiled in a study of cytomegalovirus exposure and HLA in healthy donors (dated by TCRdb to about 2017). For context, the study as a whole: According to an earlier analysis of around 600 of the donors, about 170 million T cells yielded roughly 110 million unique TCR beta sequences and 276 Gb of sequence data. Among the roughly 400 genotyped donors, more than 70% belonged to the genetic ancestry cluster associated with self-reported Caucasian donors. Roughly 5 DR-DQ haplotypes were treated as single units for association and clustering because of strong linkage in the cohort. The number of donors typed differed by locus, with 629-630 for A, B, C, DRB1 and DQB1, roughly 550 for DQA1, some 570 for DPA1, and roughly 450 for DPB1. Among about 400 genotyped donors of the cohort, an average of approximately 240,000 unique TCR beta nucleotide sequences was sequenced per donor, of which approximately 18% were non-productive. Rather than drawing on any new phenotypic data, the later analysis identified candidate immune exposures from TCR beta sequences and the way those sequences occurred across donors. An early release covering approximately 600 HLA-typed donors comprised roughly 300 gigabases of sequencing data and 85 million or so unique TCR sequences. All discovery cohort repertoires had been generated using a single sequencing platform. The T cell repertoires of around 670 subjects were profiled by immunosequencing and related to cytomegalovirus serostatus. In addition to the first cohort of 666 subjects, a separate validation cohort of 130 or so different subjects was used. HLA typing included class I and class II loci at four-digit resolution. An earlier analysis of fewer than 700 of the donors applied high-throughput TCR beta sequencing to assess whether each TCR beta V gene segment acted as functional or pseudogenic. A later analysis re-examined previously published TCR beta repertoires from roughly 650 donors and added high-resolution HLA genotyping to investigate patterns of TCR occurrence. The aim of the study was to test whether cataloging public T cell receptors could identify signatures of past pathogen exposure. High-throughput TCR immunosequencing, statistical association of individual TCRs with disease status, and machine learning were combined to predict cytomegalovirus infection status. Genome-wide SNP genotypes for about three fifths of the roughly 700 donors were used in a later genetic analysis, which treated that subset as a discovery cohort. Alongside the repertoire data, information on donor age, sex, ethnicity and CMV serostatus was compiled.

Library method: the immunoSEQ multiplex PCR assay. The multiplex PCR relied on a mix of 60 forward primers for TCR Vbeta segments and 13 reverse primers for TCR Jbeta segments. The CDR3 region of rearranged TCR beta genes was amplified from genomic DNA by a multiplex PCR assay. Amplified TCR beta libraries were sequenced as 87-base-pair reads on the Illumina HiSeq System. The paper's processing steps were these. A later analysis counted approximately 84 million unique TCR beta chains across the 700 or so repertoires, and some 12 million of these chains were shared by at least two donors. Raw reads were error-corrected and collapsed into unique sequences by a nearest-neighbor algorithm in which closely related sequences were merged to remove PCR and sequencing errors. Alignment of CDR3 sequences to IMGT reference sequences was used to assign V, D and J gene segments. For a sequence to be retained, at least a six-nucleotide match to both a V gene segment and a J gene segment was required. A rearrangement was called productive if the CDR3 had no stop codons and remained in frame with V and J, and every other rearrangement was called non-productive. CDR3 was defined by IMGT convention, running from the second conserved V-encoded cysteine to the conserved J-encoded phenylalanine. In an earlier analysis of approximately 500 of the donors, sequences lacking an unambiguous match to a single V gene segment were excluded. An earlier analysis of some 500 of the donors classified V segments as functional when productive rearrangements were above 56.7% and as segregating when the standard deviation between donors was above 5%. To diagnose cytomegalovirus status from the catalog of TCR beta chain sequences, a statistical classification framework was built. V and J gene assignment, in a later analysis, came from comparing TCR nucleotide sequences with IMGT/GENE-DB human TR gene sequences. The TCRdist pipeline was used in a later analysis to assign CDR3 sequences and most-parsimonious VDJ recombination scenarios. In a later analysis, every TCR beta chain was defined by the combination of its CDR3 amino acid sequence and its V-gene family, and reads without a unique V-gene family were dropped. In a later analysis, approximately 590 highly shared, low-generation-probability nucleotide sequences were removed to address suspected cross-contamination and a sequencing artifact. In a later analysis, a clonal expansion index was calculated for each public chain from normalized within-repertoire ranks of inferred template counts. Generation probabilities in a later analysis came from a VDJ recombination model fitted to out-of-frame rearrangements, and those results were checked against IGoR. A later analysis scored TCR-TCR, TCR-HLA and TCR-CMV co-occurrence with hypergeometric tests, applying a repertoire-size bias correction to TCR pairs. A later analysis estimated false discovery rates by permuting HLA or CMV assignments 20 times. In a later analysis, co-occurring TCRs were grouped using DBSCAN, with TCRdist sequence similarity added in when clustering inside HLA-allele-positive subsets. Repertoires with fewer than 30,000 or more than 120,000 public chains, plus five repertoires with anomalous nucleotide sharing, were excluded from co-occurrence clustering. TCRdb holds this immuneACCESS table with in-frame rearrangements only. Some clones are missing; in checked studies, unresolved V genes explain under half, and the rest has no known cause. V, J and clone size are those of that table, while D and trimming were read from the DNA. The sample profile shows approximately 170,000 clones; more than 70% of them were found once. The ten largest account for about 5% of the sample.

CDR1 is given as SGHNT and CDR2 as YYREEE, both from the germline V gene (reference sequence). The CDR3 covers 13 residues, taking in both the cysteine and the phenylalanine. Left in the record is the CDR3 DNA by itself, 39 bases read in frame from the first base. The investigation overall reported the following: A later analysis associated about 17,000 TCR beta sequences with specific HLA alleles at a false discovery rate of 0.05. The sequencing pipeline was judged likely to have produced a cluster of highly shared sequence variants as a technical artifact. The cohort was sequenced for TCR beta chains only, and without alpha or paired-chain data the features that could be detected were limited. HLA typing was unavailable for some donors at each locus, so association tests used only the typed subset. Presence/absence analyses assumed roughly uniform sequencing depth across donors, an assumption that may not hold. When HLA alleles, especially DR and DQ, strongly co-occurred, TCR associations were difficult to assign to individual alleles. A few of the identified cytomegalovirus-associated TCR beta chains were confirmed in vitro to be specific for cytomegalovirus antigens. According to the authors, the approach could potentially be generalized to other disease states and immunological phenotypes. Most TCR sequences were observed very rarely across donors, whereas some public TCRs were present in many individuals. A later analysis found that HLA-associated TCR beta chains were more clonally expanded and had lower generation probabilities than equally common non-associated chains. According to a later genetic analysis, donors in an Asian-associated ancestry cluster had fewer N-insertions in productive TCRs than the approximately 670-donor mean. In a later analysis, several top co-occurrence clusters were reported to appear linked to parvovirus B19, influenza, CMV and Epstein-Barr virus. An association between a missense DCLRE1C variant and V-gene and J-gene trimming of TCR beta chains was found in a later genetic analysis and replicated in an independent cohort. In an earlier analysis of approximately 590 of the donors, most TCR beta V segments appeared in productive rearrangements about 87% or about 30% of the time, broadly matching IMGT annotations. A later analysis found that most CMV-associated TCR beta chains appeared HLA-restricted, with HLA associations seemingly driven largely by CMV exposure. The study gave a list of some 150 TCR beta chains associated with cytomegalovirus. In a later analysis, the rate of TCR association differed among HLA loci, with DRB1 alleles having the most associated TCRs and HLA-C alleles having the fewest. A further reported finding was that TCR beta sequences accurately predicted the HLA-A and HLA-B alleles for most subjects in the first cohort. The only immune exposure information available for the cohort was CMV serostatus. The earlier analysis of a few hundred of the donors excluded roughly 17 rarely observed V segments, including chromosome 9 orphons, because counts were too low. Some IMGT-functional V segments, including TRBV6-2 and TRBV6-3, could not be distinguished by the 87-base-pair reads and were therefore excluded. Linkage disequilibrium might explain the correlated functional status among segregating V segments, but an unknown experimental factor could not be ruled out. The classifier was reported to diagnose cytomegalovirus status with high specificity and sensitivity in both the original cohort and the validation cohort.

Notes on this clone: Its target antigen remains unknown. Nothing much larger sits one base from this clone, and base qualities are not available.

The cohort consisted of 600 or so healthy bone marrow donors. All cohort members were sampled while nominally healthy, although unrecorded immune exposures were likely present. The donor was CMV seropositive and belonged to the group of 270 or so seropositive cohort members. Each donor provided a peripheral blood sample, and peripheral blood mononuclear cells were used for TCR beta sequencing. Genomic DNA was extracted from the blood cell samples with the Qiagen DNeasy Blood Extraction Kit. The sequencing sample was made of PBMCs. The clonotype comes from a young man in good health and CMV-seropositive. The rearranged segments are TRBV5-4 and TRBJ2-5; 13 of the junction bases match TRBD2. The J call is doubtful: the DNA matches TRBJ2-7 better. The nucleotide sequence reads as follows: TGTGCCATCGGACTAGCGGGAGCCTACGAGCAGTACTTC. Its translation reads: CAIGLAGAYEQYF.